Presented here are 5 T cell receptor beta chains from one specimen sequenced in a study of blood T cell repertoires in COVID-19. Assay used: immunoSEQ multiplex PCR; TCRdb lists only in-frame clones, some missing. The table records 250,000 to 350,000 clones, roughly 88% of them present only once. Source material: peripheral blood. The source is a man between 18 and 35 years old with active or convalescent COVID-19.

This chain uses TRBV19 with TRBJ1-5; D is undetermined. V was clipped by 7 bases and J by 2 bases, with 18 bases between them. The CDR3 runs 16 residues. Germline V gene sequence: CDR1 LNHDA, CDR2 SQIVND (reference sequence). CDR3 sequence: CASTTTRRVGNQPQHF. DNA for the CDR3: TGTGCCAGTACCACCACGAGGAGGGTTGGCAATCAGCCCCAGCATTTT.

The V and J genes are TRBV4-3 and TRBJ2-3; 9 nucleotides align to TRBD2. CDR1 is LGHNA and CDR2 is YSLEER in the germline V gene. Unmatched junction bases numbered 14, after V lost 5 bases and J lost 2 bases. This CDR3 has 18 amino acids. CDR3 bases: TGCGCCAGCAGCGACAAAATCGTGCGGGGGGGACACACAGATACGCAGTATTTT. Translated: CASSDKIVRGGHTDTQYF.

This rearrangement joins TRBV5-1 to TRBJ1-1, with 8 bases identical to TRBD1. The CDR3 sequence is 15 residues long. Germline trimming cut 0 bases from V and 4 bases from J; bases unmatched to any gene: 5. Germline CDR1 reads SGHRS; CDR2 reads YFSETQ. The CDR3 DNA reads TGCGCCAGCAGCTTGGTCTCAGGGGGCGGCACTGAAGCTTTCTTT. Its translation: CASSLVSGGGTEAFF.

This clone was seen a single time. The V gene is TRBV6-6, the J gene TRBJ2-7, with D perhaps TRBD1 (5 bases). The CDR3 sequence is 13 residues long. The germline CDR1 and CDR2 sequences are MNHNY and SVGAGI (reference sequence). V was cut by 6 bases and J by 2 bases, with 11 bases left in between. CDR3 loop: CASRPAGTYEQYF. The CDR3, as DNA: TGTGCCAGCAGACCGGCAGGGACCTACGAGCAGTACTTC.

The chain is built from TRBV3-1 (or the pseudogene TRBV3-2) and TRBJ1-1; D is uncertain. Germline values: CDR1 LGHDT, CDR2 YNNKEL (reference sequence). The germline V and J ends were trimmed by 1 base and 3 bases, with 9 bases remaining between them. The CDR3 is 14 amino acids. The CDR3 nucleotides read TGTGCCAGCAGCCAAGTTTTCAGATACACTGAAGCTTTCTTT. Translated: CASSQVFRYTEAFF.